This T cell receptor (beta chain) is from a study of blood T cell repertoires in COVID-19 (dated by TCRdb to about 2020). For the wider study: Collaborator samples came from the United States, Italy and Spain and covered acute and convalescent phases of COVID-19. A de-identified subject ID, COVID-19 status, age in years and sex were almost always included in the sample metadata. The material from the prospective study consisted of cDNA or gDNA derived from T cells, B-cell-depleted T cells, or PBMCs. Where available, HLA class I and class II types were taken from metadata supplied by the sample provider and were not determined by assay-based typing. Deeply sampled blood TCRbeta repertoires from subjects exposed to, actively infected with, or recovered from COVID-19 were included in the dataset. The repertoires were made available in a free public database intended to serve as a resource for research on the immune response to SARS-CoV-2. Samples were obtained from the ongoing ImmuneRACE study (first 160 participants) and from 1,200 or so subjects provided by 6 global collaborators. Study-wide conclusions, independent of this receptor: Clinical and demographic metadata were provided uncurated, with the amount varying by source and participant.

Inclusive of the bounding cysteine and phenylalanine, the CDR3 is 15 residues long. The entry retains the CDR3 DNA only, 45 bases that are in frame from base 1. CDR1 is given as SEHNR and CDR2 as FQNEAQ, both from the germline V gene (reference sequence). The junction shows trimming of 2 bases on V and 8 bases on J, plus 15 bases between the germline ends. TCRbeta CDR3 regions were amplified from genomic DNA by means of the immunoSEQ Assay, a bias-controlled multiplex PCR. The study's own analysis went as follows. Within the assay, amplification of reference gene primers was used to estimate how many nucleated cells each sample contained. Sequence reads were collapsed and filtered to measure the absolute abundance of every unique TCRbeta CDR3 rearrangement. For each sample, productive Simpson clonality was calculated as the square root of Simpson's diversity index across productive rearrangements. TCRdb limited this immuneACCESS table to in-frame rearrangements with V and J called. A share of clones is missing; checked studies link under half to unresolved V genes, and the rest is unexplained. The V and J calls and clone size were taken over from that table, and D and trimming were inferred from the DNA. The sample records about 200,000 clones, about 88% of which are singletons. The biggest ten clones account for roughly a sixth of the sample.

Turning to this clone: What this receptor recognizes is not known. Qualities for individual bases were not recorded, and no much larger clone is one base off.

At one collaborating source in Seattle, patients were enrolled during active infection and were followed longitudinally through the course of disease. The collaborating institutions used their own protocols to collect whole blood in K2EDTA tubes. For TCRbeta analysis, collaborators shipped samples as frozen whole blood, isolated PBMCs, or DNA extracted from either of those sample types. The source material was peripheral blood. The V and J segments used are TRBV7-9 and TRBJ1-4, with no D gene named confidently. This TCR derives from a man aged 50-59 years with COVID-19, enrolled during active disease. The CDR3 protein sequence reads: CASSLSDGDWEKLFF. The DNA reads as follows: TGTGCCAGCAGCTTATCAGACGGGGATTGGGAAAAACTGTTTTTT.